This T cell receptor beta chain is from a study of pediatric ulcerative colitis. Control subjects, colonoscoped for suspected IBD, had macroscopically and histologically normal endoscopy. Blood was drawn at the time of colonoscopy. Repertoires were generated with immunoSEQ multiplex PCR, while TCRdb's copy carries only in-frame clones and drops some. The sample records 55,000 to 70,000 clones, 80% to 90% being singletons. The CDR3 spans 14 residues. With 0 bases removed from V and 5 bases from J, the gap between germline ends came to 10 bases. Germline V lookup: CDR1 MNHEY, CDR2 SMNVEV (reference sequence). General study points: This repertoire reflects total lymphocytes rather than subpopulations like regulatory T cells.

This clone showed up just once. Its antigen is unknown. Material for sequencing was blood. The sequence was collected from a boy aged 5-17 years who was a control in a study of pediatric ulcerative colitis. The chain has TRBV27 and TRBJ2-5; D possibly uses TRBD1 or TRBD2 (5 bases each). The CDR3 loop is CASSLSGTWETQYF. The CDR3 DNA sequence: TGTGCCAGCAGTTTATCAGGGACGTGGGAGACCCAGTACTTC.